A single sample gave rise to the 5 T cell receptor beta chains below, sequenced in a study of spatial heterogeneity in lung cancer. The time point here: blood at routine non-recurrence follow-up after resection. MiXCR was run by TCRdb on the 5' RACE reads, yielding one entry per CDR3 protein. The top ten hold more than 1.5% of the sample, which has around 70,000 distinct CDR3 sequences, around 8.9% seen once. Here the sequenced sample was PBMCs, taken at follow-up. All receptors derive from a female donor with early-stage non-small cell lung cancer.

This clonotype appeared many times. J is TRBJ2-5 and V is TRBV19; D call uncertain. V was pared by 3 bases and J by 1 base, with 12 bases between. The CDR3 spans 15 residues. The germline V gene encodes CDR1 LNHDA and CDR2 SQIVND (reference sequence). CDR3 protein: CASSMTGTPQETQYF. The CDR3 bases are TGTGCCAGTAGTATGACGGGCACACCCCAAGAGACCCAGTACTTC.

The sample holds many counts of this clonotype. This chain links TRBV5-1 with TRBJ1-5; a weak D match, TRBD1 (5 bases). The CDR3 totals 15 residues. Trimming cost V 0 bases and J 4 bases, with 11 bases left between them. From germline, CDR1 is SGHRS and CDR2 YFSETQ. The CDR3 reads CASSLDGDDNQPQHF. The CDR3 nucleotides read TGCGCCAGCAGCTTGGATGGGGACGATAATCAGCCCCAGCATTTT.

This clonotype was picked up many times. The CDR3 loop reads CASSSGPYQPQHF. The CDR3 bases are TGCGCCAGCAGCTCAGGGCCATATCAGCCCCAGCATTTT. The V gene is TRBV5-1, the J gene TRBJ1-5; tentatively, D is TRBD1 (5 bases). Per germline, CDR1 SGHRS and CDR2 YFSETQ. The CDR3 is made up of 13 amino acids. The ends were cut back, 3 bases at V and 5 bases at J, with 9 bases in the middle.

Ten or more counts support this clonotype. CDR3 nucleotides: TGTGCCACCCAGCGGGAGCGAGGTAGAGAGCAGTACTTC. Translation gives CATQRERGREQYF. V and J are TRBV2 and TRBJ2-7; 8 bases line up with TRBD2. The CDR3 runs 13 residues. The V segment lost 10 bases and the J segment 7 bases; nucleotides outside the gene matches: 12. Looked up from germline, CDR1 is SNHLY and CDR2 is FYNNEI.

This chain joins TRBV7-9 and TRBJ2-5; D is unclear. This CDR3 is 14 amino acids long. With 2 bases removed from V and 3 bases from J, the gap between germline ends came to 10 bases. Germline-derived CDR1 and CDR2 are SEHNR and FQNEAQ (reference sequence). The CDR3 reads CASSLWTAEETQYF. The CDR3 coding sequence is TGTGCCAGCAGCTTATGGACCGCAGAAGAGACCCAGTACTTC.